This TCR beta chain was documented in a study of control samples from healthy donors and cancer patients. Per germline, CDR1 SGHDN and CDR2 FVKESK. V lost 5 bases and J lost 2, with 20 bases in between. The CDR3 sequence is 17 residues long. TCRdb's table, derived via immunoSEQ multiplex PCR, lists solely in-frame clones and lacks some. Of approximately 100,000 clones in the sample, more than 75% were seen once. The source is a man in his 60s in good health. Sequenced input: blood. The J gene is TRBJ2-3, the V gene TRBV14, with D maybe TRBD2 (7 bases). CDR3 amino acids: CASSSYQGREATDTQYF. In DNA, the CDR3 is TGTGCCAGCAGCTCTTACCAGGGGAGGGAGGCCACAGATACGCAGTATTTT. Filled out from reference TRBV14 and TRBJ2-3, the complete variable domain reads EAGVTQFPSHSVIEKGQTVTLRCDPISGHDNLYWYRRVMGKEIKFLLHFVKESKQDESGMPNNRFLAERTGGTYSTLKVQPAELEDSGVYFCASSSYQGREATDTQYFGPGTRLTVL.